This is a list of T cell receptor beta chains from one sample in a study of T-cell reconstitution after alpha-beta-depleted transplantation in children. TCRdb passed the PCR reads through MiXCR, listing each CDR3 protein once. The sample records a few hundred thousand distinct CDR3 sequences, about 9.4% being singletons. The specimen was PBMCs from the stem cell graft donor, collected from the stem cell graft. These receptors all stem from a human donor who donated a stem cell graft to a child with acute lymphoblastic leukemia. CDR3s include the opening cysteine and the closing phenylalanine or tryptophan. Fields, in order: clone size, D gene, J gene, V gene, CDR3 DNA, CDR3 protein. D genes are given only for firm matches. Only some rows state a clone size, as once, few, many or a class for expanded clones.

few,NA,TRBJ2-5,TRBV12-3/TRBV12-4,TGTGCCAGCAGTCCGAAGGAACGGGAGACCCAGTACTTC,CASSPKERETQYF
NA,NA,TRBJ2-7,TRBV4-1,TGCGCCAGCAGCCAAAGGGACACCTCCTACGAGCAGTACTTC,CASSQRDTSYEQYF
NA,TRBD2,TRBJ2-1,TRBV9,TGTGCCAGCACTCTTACAGCGGGAACAAATGAGCAGTTCTTC,CASTLTAGTNEQFF
few,TRBD2,TRBJ2-3,TRBV20-1,TGCAGTGCTAGAAGGGAGACTAGCAGTAGCACAGATACGCAGTATTTT,CSARRETSSSTDTQYF
NA,NA,TRBJ2-3,TRBV12-3/TRBV12-4,TGTGCCAGCAGTTTAGAGTTGACCATTGTAACAGATACGCAGTATTTT,CASSLELTIVTDTQYF
few,NA,TRBJ2-3,TRBV4-3,TGCGCCAGCAGCCAAGATCTATTAGGCACAGATACGCAGTATTTT,CASSQDLLGTDTQYF
few,NA,TRBJ2-1,TRBV29-1,TGCAGCGTTGCCGTGCAGGGAAAAAACAATGAGCAGTTCTTC,CSVAVQGKNNEQFF
few,NA,TRBJ2-5,TRBV12-3/TRBV12-4,TGTGCCAGCAAACCCTCGGGAGTGGAGACCCAGTACTTC,CASKPSGVETQYF
few,TRBD2,TRBJ2-3,TRBV5-1,TGCGCCAGCAGCTTGGCCGTCGAGTCTAGCGGGAGCACAGATACGCAGTATTTT,CASSLAVESSGSTDTQYF
few,NA,TRBJ1-1,TRBV13,TGTGCCAGCAGCTTAATGCGGAACACTGAAGCTTTCTTT,CASSLMRNTEAFF
NA,TRBD1,TRBJ2-1,TRBV3-1,TGTGCCAGCAGTCGCCTTCTTCCGGGACAGGGTGTCGATGAGCAGTTCTTC,CASSRLLPGQGVDEQFF
many,NA,TRBJ2-2,TRBV5-1,TGCGCCAGCAGCATCGGGCCCACCGGGGAGCTGTTTTTT,CASSIGPTGELFF